This T cell receptor (beta chain) originates from a study of T cells after somatic rescue of genetic block. Repertoires were generated with immunoSEQ multiplex PCR, while TCRdb's copy carries only in-frame clones and drops some. The sample holds 100,000 to 120,000 clones, around 90% seen once. Trimming took 4 bases from V and 6 from J, leaving 9 bases between them. Germline loops: CDR1 MNHEY, CDR2 SVGAGI. The CDR3 sequence is 12 residues long. The chain is built from TRBV6-5 and TRBJ1-1; D is unresolved. The material sequenced was peripheral blood mononuclear cells (PBMCs). The receptor was derived from a woman aged 18 to 35. CDR3 loop: CASSSRVAEAFF. The CDR3 region has the DNA TGTGCCAGCAGTTCAAGGGTGGCTGAAGCTTTCTTT.